This T cell receptor beta chain appears in the sequencing data of a study of tissue T cells after allogeneic stem cell transplantation. Time point: mouse harvest day 14 after allogeneic transplant. The graft held 10^6 splenic CD5+ T cells and 10^7 T-cell-depleted bone marrow cells. This mouse GVHD model was MHC-mismatched B6 to BALB/c, profiled day 7 or 14. TCRbeta CDR3 was sequenced at survey depth with template counts. The method was immunoSEQ multiplex PCR; TCRdb's version includes in-frame clones alone and lacks a portion of them. Here the sample spans around 3,200 clones, 43% being singletons. CDR3 size: 13 residues. Deletions cut 2 bases from V and 2 bases from J, with 5 bases between. CDR1 and CDR2 (germline): SGHDT, FRDEAV. Study-level findings and limits: Some tissue clones might be persisting host cells; their alloreactivity or antigen specificity was not determined.

Comment on this clone: What it binds is not known. The germline and genes are mouse ones. The missing CDR3 end, 1 residue past where the read stops, is filled in from the germline J gene.

Sequenced sample: gut tissue. The TCR originated in a female BALB/c mouse given C57BL/6 T cells with graft-versus-host disease after an allogeneic hematopoietic cell transplant. The chain carries TRBV14 and TRBJ2-1; D assignment may be TRBD1 or TRBD2 (5 bases each). The DNA read from the CDR3 is TGTGCCAGCAGTTTGGGGGACTATGCTGAGCAGTTC. Translated: CASSLGDYAEQF. The entire CDR3 reads CASSLGDYAEQFF.